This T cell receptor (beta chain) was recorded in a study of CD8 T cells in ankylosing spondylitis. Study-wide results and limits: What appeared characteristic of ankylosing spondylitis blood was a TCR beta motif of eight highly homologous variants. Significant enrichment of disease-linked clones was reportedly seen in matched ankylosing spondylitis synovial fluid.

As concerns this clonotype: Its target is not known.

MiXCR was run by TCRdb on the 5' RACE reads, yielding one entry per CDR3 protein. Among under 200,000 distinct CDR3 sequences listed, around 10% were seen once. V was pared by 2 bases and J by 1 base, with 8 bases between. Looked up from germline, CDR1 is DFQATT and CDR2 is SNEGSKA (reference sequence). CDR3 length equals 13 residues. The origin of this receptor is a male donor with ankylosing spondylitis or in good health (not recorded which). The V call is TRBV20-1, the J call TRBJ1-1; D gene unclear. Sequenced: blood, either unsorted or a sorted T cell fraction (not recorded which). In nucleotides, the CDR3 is TGCAGTGCTAGACACGACCGGAACACTGAAGCTTTCTTT. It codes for CSARHDRNTEAFF.